This TCR beta chain emerged from a study of T cell repertoires in cytomegalovirus infection. The V gene end was trimmed by 3 bases and the J gene end by 4 bases; junction bases not matched to a gene: 15. The CDR3 is made up of 16 amino acids. Germline lookup yields CDR1 DFQATT and CDR2 SNEGSKA (reference sequence). A single record per CDR3 protein comes from TCRdb applying MiXCR to the reads. The data show more than 150,000 distinct CDR3 sequences, 23% seen once. This clonotype was detected a few times. J is TRBJ2-7 and V is TRBV20-1, with TRBD1 matching over 7 bases. The source material was PBMCs. The receptor was isolated from a human donor in good health (CMV status not recorded). Some clones in this sample may be carry-over from other donors' samples. The CDR3 loop is CSARGVPSTGYYEQYF. The CDR3 DNA reads TGCAGTGCTAGGGGAGTCCCCTCGACAGGGTATTACGAGCAGTACTTC.